The entry below gives a single T cell receptor (beta chain) sequence along with its context. Its matching antigen is unknown. TCRdb used MiXCR to reprocess the RT-PCR reads, holding one entry per CDR3 protein. The table has about 520,000 distinct CDR3 sequences, 7.2% seen once. Germline loops: CDR1 SGHRS, CDR2 YFSETQ. The V and J ends lost 3 bases and 4 bases respectively, with 11 bases between them. The length of the CDR3 is 13 residues. The source of the sample is a study of response to subunit inactivated influenza vaccine. Study-wide results and caveats: Seasonal influenza vaccination, on each occasion, was suggested by the authors to recruit few new T cells.

Sequences were derived from PBMCs from blood, sampled around 25 months after vaccination. The genes are TRBV5-1 and TRBJ2-7, with D perhaps TRBD1 (5 bases). This clonotype was sampled from a man aged 50 to 69 who received an inactivated influenza vaccine. CDR3 sequence: CASSSAAGYEQYF. The CDR3 region has the DNA TGCGCCAGCAGCTCCGCCGCAGGGTACGAGCAGTACTTC.